The source of this T cell receptor (beta chain) is a study of neoadjuvant anti-PD-1 for oral cavity cancer. The CDR3 is 17 residues long. The germline CDR1 and CDR2 sequences are SNHLY and FYNNEI. V lost 4 bases, J lost 3 bases, and 12 bases stayed unmatched. Here immunoSEQ multiplex PCR was the method, and the copy in TCRdb shows in-frame clones only, minus some. The top ten clones hold about 2.7% of a sample with about 16,000 clones, less than 75% of them seen once. The material was PBMCs, obtained before nivolumab (anti-PD-1) treatment. The V gene is TRBV2, the J gene TRBJ2-3; 8 bases line up with TRBD2. The TCR was taken from a person aged 40 to 85 with oral cavity squamous cell carcinoma. Written as DNA, the CDR3 is TGTGCCAGCAGTGGGCTCTCTGGCGGGAGGACGACAGATACGCAGTATTTT. This codes for CASSGLSGGRTTDTQYF.